This TCR beta chain was identified in a study of technical replicates of blood from four donors. The sample holds one count of this clone. The data were produced by immunoSEQ multiplex PCR, yet TCRdb's version contains in-frame clones alone and is incomplete. The table has just over 55,000 clones, about 94% seen once. This receptor was taken from a human donor in good health. Some clones in this sample may be carry-over from other donors' samples. The sequencing input was PBMCs.

CDR3 nucleotides: TGTGCCAGCAGTCGGAACACCGGGGAGCTGTTTTTT. Residues: CASSRNTGELFF. The chain combines TRBV27 with TRBJ2-2; D remains unclear. Germline CDR1 reads MNHEY; CDR2 reads SMNVEV (reference sequence). V dropped 5 bases and J dropped 1 base, with 2 bases sitting between them. The CDR3 covers 12 residues.